This is a list of T cell receptor beta chains from one sample in a study of blood T cell repertoires in COVID-19. Produced via immunoSEQ multiplex PCR; TCRdb's table is partial and in-frame only. This sample has approximately 240,000 clones, with roughly 82% found just once. The sequencing sample was made of peripheral blood. Receptors originate from a woman of 80 years or more with active or convalescent COVID-19. Both conserved end residues are part of each CDR3. D genes are given only for firm matches. Rows may omit the clone size; those that give it use once, few, many or a size class.

abundance: .; j_gene: TRBJ2-7; v_gene: TRBV30; d_gene: .; CDR3nt: TGTGCCTGGAGTCGGGGGGCTCCGCACGAGCAGTACTTC; CDR3aa: CAWSRGAPHEQYF
abundance: few; j_gene: TRBJ1-2; v_gene: TRBV7-2; d_gene: .; CDR3nt: TGTGCCAGCAGCTGGAGGGACGCATTCTATGGCTACACCTTC; CDR3aa: CASSWRDAFYGYTF
abundance: few; j_gene: TRBJ2-7; v_gene: TRBV5-1; d_gene: TRBD1; CDR3nt: TGCGCCAGCAGCCCACCAGCCGGGACAGAGCTCTATTACGAGCAGTACTTC; CDR3aa: CASSPPAGTELYYEQYF
abundance: few; j_gene: TRBJ1-6; v_gene: TRBV2; d_gene: .; CDR3nt: TGTGCCAGCCAGACAGCAAGCTCCTATAATTCACCCCTCCACTTT; CDR3aa: CASQTASSYNSPLHF
abundance: .; j_gene: TRBJ2-6; v_gene: TRBV19; d_gene: .; CDR3nt: TGTGCCAGTAGTACCCGACTGAGCTCTGGGGCCAACGTCCTGACTTTC; CDR3aa: CASSTRLSSGANVLTF
abundance: .; j_gene: TRBJ2-5; v_gene: TRBV5-4; d_gene: TRBD1; CDR3nt: TGTGCCAGCAGCGGCGTACAGGGGTCTGGGACCCAGTACTTC; CDR3aa: CASSGVQGSGTQYF
abundance: .; j_gene: TRBJ1-1; v_gene: TRBV2; d_gene: .; CDR3nt: TGTGCCAGCAGCCCAGACCTGGAGTCGGCTTTCTTT; CDR3aa: CASSPDLESAFF
abundance: .; j_gene: TRBJ2-1; v_gene: TRBV11-2; d_gene: TRBD1; CDR3nt: TGTGCCAGCAGCCCGGGGACAGGGGGTGTGGTGCAGTTCTTC; CDR3aa: CASSPGTGGVVQFF
abundance: .; j_gene: TRBJ1-5; v_gene: TRBV30; d_gene: .; CDR3nt: TGTGCCTGGAGTGCCGCAGGGCATTTCGGCAATCAGCCCCAGCATTTT; CDR3aa: CAWSAAGHFGNQPQHF
abundance: .; j_gene: TRBJ1-1; v_gene: TRBV5-1; d_gene: .; CDR3nt: TGCGCCAGCAGCTTGGGCCAGGTCATGACTGAAGCTTTCTTT; CDR3aa: CASSLGQVMTEAFF
abundance: .; j_gene: TRBJ2-6; v_gene: TRBV6-5; d_gene: .; CDR3nt: TGTGCCAGTTCCGAACGGAGTTCTGGGGCCAACGTCCTGACTTTC; CDR3aa: CASSERSSGANVLTF
abundance: .; j_gene: TRBJ2-1; v_gene: TRBV11-2; d_gene: TRBD2; CDR3nt: TGTGCCAGCAGCTTAGAACCGGGAGGGGTTTACAATGAGCAGTTCTTC; CDR3aa: CASSLEPGGVYNEQFF
abundance: .; j_gene: TRBJ1-6; v_gene: TRBV7-9; d_gene: TRBD1; CDR3nt: TGTGCCAGCAGCTTAGCGTCAGGTACAGGGGGGAATTCACCCCTCCACTTT; CDR3aa: CASSLASGTGGNSPLHF
abundance: few; j_gene: TRBJ1-2; v_gene: TRBV29-1; d_gene: TRBD1; CDR3nt: TGCAGCGCCAGGACAGGGGGCTATGGCTACACCTTC; CDR3aa: CSARTGGYGYTF
abundance: .; j_gene: TRBJ1-2; v_gene: TRBV5-6; d_gene: .; CDR3nt: TGTGCCAGCAGCTTTGGGGGCAGGGGTTATGGCTACACCTTC; CDR3aa: CASSFGGRGYGYTF
abundance: .; j_gene: TRBJ1-2; v_gene: TRBV29-1; d_gene: .; CDR3nt: TGCAGCGTTGAAGGGGGATTTGGGGAGGGGCACTATGGCTACACCTTC; CDR3aa: CSVEGGFGEGHYGYTF